This T cell receptor beta chain was sequenced for a study of spatial heterogeneity in lung cancer. About the study: Each unique TCR and UMI combination was seen more than ten times on average in raw reads.

TCRdb reprocessed the 5' RACE reads with MiXCR, giving one entry per CDR3 protein. The sample shows about 15,000 distinct CDR3 sequences, 7.9% of them seen only once. The time point: sample taken at primary tumor resection. Whole RNA, which was extracted from tumor, nontumor lung tissue or frozen PBMC, was sequenced without any cell sorting. This clonotype has ten or more counts. Sequences were derived from PBMCs, sampled at surgery. This sequence was found in a female donor with early-stage non-small cell lung cancer.

Written as DNA, the CDR3 is TGTGCCAGCAGCTTACCCCCGGGACAGGGCACCTACGAGCAGTACTTC. This translates into CASSLPPGQGTYEQYF. This rearrangement joins TRBV7-2 to TRBJ2-7; TRBD1 agrees at 9 bases. Trimming took 2 bases from V and 2 from J; bases not matched to a gene: 7. The CDR3 is made up of 16 amino acids. CDR1 SGHTA and CDR2 FQGNSA come from the germline V gene.